Presented here are 18 T cell receptor beta chains from one specimen sequenced in a study of blood T cell repertoires in COVID-19. Sequencing was performed with immunoSEQ multiplex PCR; in TCRdb, only in-frame clones are kept and a portion is missing. The sample has approximately 440,000 clones, 90% seen once; the top ten hold 0.6%. Sequencing was done on a sample of PBMCs or T cells enriched from blood (not recorded which). These receptors were obtained from a man between 18 and 35 years old who had recovered from COVID-19.

CDR3 sequence (DNA): TGTGCCACCAGCAGAGATGACAGGGCTAACTATGGCTACACCTTC. This gives the protein CATSRDDRANYGYTF. The rearrangement links TRBV15 to TRBJ1-2, with 7 bases matching TRBD1. The CDR3 has 15 residues. V gave up 0 bases and J gave up 0 bases; unmatched junction bases: 1. Germline loops: CDR1 LNHNV, CDR2 YYDKDF (reference sequence).

The chain has TRBV11-3 and TRBJ2-1, with 7 bases identical to TRBD2. Germline CDR1 is SGHNT and CDR2 is YENEEA. V gave up 5 bases and J gave up 7 bases; unmatched junction bases: 8. The CDR3 has 14 residues. Here the CDR3 reads CASSRRESQNEQFF. The CDR3 nucleotides read TGTGCCAGCAGCAGGCGGGAGTCGCAGAATGAGCAGTTCTTC.

The chain employs TRBV7-2 and TRBJ2-7; 7 bases are shared with TRBD1. The CDR3 covers 17 residues. The V gene's germline CDR1 is SGHTA and CDR2 FQGNSA. V lost 7 bases to trimming and J lost 1 base; unmatched junction nucleotides: 16. In DNA form, the CDR3 reads TGTGCCAGCACCCTCGGCGGACAGGCTGTAACTTCCTACGAGCAGTACTTC. It codes for CASTLGGQAVTSYEQYF.

The chain employs TRBV7-9 and TRBJ1-1, with D possibly matching TRBD1 (6 bases). V dropped 3 bases and J dropped 1 base, with 15 bases sitting between them. The CDR3 has 16 amino acids. Germline loops: CDR1 SEHNR, CDR2 FQNEAQ (reference sequence). The CDR3 spells CASSLAIVGGNTEAFF. The CDR3 nucleotides read TGTGCCAGCAGCTTGGCAATAGTAGGGGGGAACACTGAAGCTTTCTTT.

The J gene is TRBJ2-3, the V gene TRBV30; 11 bases are shared with TRBD2. The germline gives CDR1 GTSNPN, CDR2 SVGIG (reference sequence). CDR3 length: 16 residues. V dropped 4 bases and J dropped 3; count of bases not matched to a gene: 9. The CDR3 bases are TGTGCCTGGAAAAAAGGACTAGCGGGTATAACAGATACGCAGTATTTT. Protein: CAWKKGLAGITDTQYF.

This chain connects TRBV28 to TRBJ2-1; 8 nucleotides align to TRBD2. The CDR3 sequence is 14 residues long. The V gene's germline CDR1 is MDHEN and CDR2 SYDVKM. V shed 7 bases and J 8 bases; nucleotides not matched to a gene: 10. As DNA, the CDR3 is TGTGCCAGCAAGGTGGAGCGGGAGCACCATGAGCAGTTCTTC. It codes for CASKVEREHHEQFF.

This chain connects TRBV4-1 to TRBJ2-3, with D unclear. The CDR3 runs 15 residues. Germline values: CDR1 MGHRA, CDR2 YSYEKL. The V end was cut by 3 bases, the J end by 0 bases, with 10 bases between. Here the CDR3 DNA reads TGCGCCAGCAGCCAGCTAGGAGACAGCACAGATACGCAGTATTTT. Amino acid sequence: CASSQLGDSTDTQYF.

This clone was counted a single time. The chain recombines TRBV19 with TRBJ1-1, with TRBD1 identical over 7 bases. The CDR3 has 14 amino acids. Trimming took 6 bases from V and 3 from J; bases not matched to a gene: 7. Germline V gene sequence: CDR1 LNHDA, CDR2 SQIVND (reference sequence). CDR3 sequence reads: CASRFPGQYTEAFF. Written as DNA, the CDR3 is TGTGCCAGTAGGTTCCCGGGACAGTACACTGAAGCTTTCTTT.

The rearrangement joins TRBV30 to TRBJ1-2; 9 nucleotides agree with TRBD1. CDR3 length: 13 amino acids. The V gene's germline CDR1 is GTSNPN and CDR2 SVGIG (reference sequence). With 3 bases clipped from V and 5 bases from J, the junction kept 4 bases outside the gene matches. The CDR3 sequence: CAWRTQGAYGYTF. The CDR3 nucleotides are TGTGCCTGGAGGACACAGGGGGCTTATGGCTACACCTTC.

This chain joins TRBV28 and TRBJ1-1, with 9 bases lining up with TRBD1. V lost 7 bases to trimming and J lost 13 bases; unmatched junction nucleotides: 4. CDR3 length: 10 amino acids. Germline V lookup: CDR1 MDHEN, CDR2 SYDVKM. The CDR3 loop reads CASIRQGVFF. Here the CDR3 DNA reads TGTGCCAGCATTAGACAGGGGGTTTTCTTT.

This clone appeared a few times. The chain combines TRBV19 with TRBJ1-1; 7 bases fit TRBD1. J lost 7 bases, V lost 6 bases, and 2 bases had no gene match. CDR1 LNHDA and CDR2 SQIVND come from the germline V gene (reference sequence). The CDR3 has 11 residues. Here the CDR3 reads CASRGDSEAFF. Written as DNA, the CDR3 is TGTGCCAGTAGGGGGGACAGTGAAGCTTTCTTT.

This clone was seen just once. The V and J genes are TRBV11-3 and TRBJ2-1; 8 bases line up with TRBD1. This CDR3 region has 13 residues. Germline assignment: CDR1 SGHNT and CDR2 YENEEA. Trimming cost V 5 bases and J 12 bases; bases outside gene matches: 9. The CDR3 bases are TGTGCCAGCAGCCTTGCCTCACAGGGGGGGCAGTTCTTC. Translated, it gives CASSLASQGGQFF.

The V call is TRBV5-6, the J call TRBJ1-1; no clear D gene. V lost 3 bases, J lost 2 bases, and 14 bases lay in between. The CDR3 consists of 15 residues. CDR1 and CDR2 from the germline V gene are SGHDT and YYEEEE. Here the CDR3 reads CASSSLSGDNTEAFF. CDR3 DNA: TGTGCCAGCAGCTCCCTCTCGGGTGATAACACTGAAGCTTTCTTT.

This clone was seen once. This chain joins TRBV29-1 and TRBJ2-7; 9 bases are shared with TRBD1. The CDR3 spans 12 residues. V was clipped by 4 bases and J by 9 bases; unmatched bases: 7. From germline, CDR1 is SQVTM and CDR2 ANQGSEA. The CDR3 loop is CSVAGTGWGQYF. CDR3 DNA sequence: TGCAGCGTTGCTGGGACAGGGTGGGGGCAGTACTTC.

The V call is TRBV25-1, the J call TRBJ2-1, with TRBD1 matching over 9 bases. The CDR3 has 17 amino acids. V lost 1 base to trimming and J lost 8 bases; unmatched junction nucleotides: 12. Germline V gene sequence: CDR1 MGHDK, CDR2 SYGVNS. Here the CDR3 reads CASSESRYRDRVHEQFF. The CDR3 DNA follows: TGTGCCAGCAGTGAATCTAGGTACCGGGACAGGGTCCATGAGCAGTTCTTC.

V and J are TRBV27 and TRBJ2-1; possible D gene TRBD1, 6 bases. Germline V CDR1 and CDR2: MNHEY, SMNVEV (reference sequence). The CDR3 has 12 amino acids. V was trimmed by 5 bases and J by 9 bases, leaving 11 bases between them. The CDR3 nucleotides are TGTGCCAGCAGTAAACAGGGAACTGAGCAGTTCTTC. As protein: CASSKQGTEQFF.

The chain links TRBV7-2 to TRBJ1-3; no clear D gene. This CDR3 has 16 amino acids. V lost 0 bases, J lost 0 bases, and 9 bases lay in between. Germline loops: CDR1 SGHTA, CDR2 FQGNSA. In nucleotides, the CDR3 is TGTGCCAGCAGCTTAGCGCGCGTGTACTCTGGAAACACCATATATTTT. Translated: CASSLARVYSGNTIYF.

This chain uses TRBV9 with TRBJ1-2; D is unresolved. This CDR3 is built from 12 residues. The V gene lost 0 bases and the J gene lost 5 bases, with 5 bases spanning the gap. From germline, CDR1 is SGDLS and CDR2 YYNGEE. The CDR3 spells CASSVGRYGYTF. The DNA of the CDR3 is TGTGCCAGCAGCGTAGGGAGATATGGCTACACCTTC.